The T cell receptor (beta chain) under discussion was sequenced for a study of T cell repertoires in cytomegalovirus infection. This clonotype occurred a few times. MiXCR, run by TCRdb on the reads, gives a single entry per CDR3 protein. This table has approximately 140,000 distinct CDR3 sequences, about 6.3% appearing once. This receptor was obtained from a human donor in good health (CMV status not recorded). Some clones in this sample may be carry-over from other donors' samples. Sequenced material: PBMCs.

The CDR3 sequence: CASSAGQVGNTIYF. The CDR3 bases are TGTGCCAGCAGTGCCGGACAGGTCGGAAACACCATATATTTT. The rearrangement links TRBV2 to TRBJ1-3, with TRBD1 matching over 7 bases. From germline, CDR1 is SNHLY and CDR2 FYNNEI. The CDR3 contains 14 residues. The ends lost 4 bases at V and 4 bases at J; junction bases unmatched: 4.